This TCR beta chain is drawn from a study of T cell responses to AZD1222 COVID-19 vaccine. Points from the study as a whole: The donors showed a predominance of white British ancestry and of females, with possible underestimation of clonal diversity.

The protocol was immunoSEQ multiplex PCR, while the TCRdb copy is restricted to in-frame clones and leaves out a portion. The sample lists 95,000 to 150,000 clones, 92% occurring once. This clone showed up just once. Its target is not known. There are 10 residues in the CDR3. Germline-derived CDR1 and CDR2 are MNHEY and SVGAGI. V was shortened by 6 bases and J by 3 bases, with 2 bases between the two germline ends. The specimen was peripheral blood, collected 28 days after the second AZD1222 dose. The J gene is TRBJ1-2, the V gene TRBV6-5; D is undetermined. This TCR derives from an adult who received the AZD1222 COVID-19 vaccine. The DNA for the CDR3 is TGTGCCAGCAGGGACTATGGCTACACCTTC. Its translation: CASRDYGYTF.